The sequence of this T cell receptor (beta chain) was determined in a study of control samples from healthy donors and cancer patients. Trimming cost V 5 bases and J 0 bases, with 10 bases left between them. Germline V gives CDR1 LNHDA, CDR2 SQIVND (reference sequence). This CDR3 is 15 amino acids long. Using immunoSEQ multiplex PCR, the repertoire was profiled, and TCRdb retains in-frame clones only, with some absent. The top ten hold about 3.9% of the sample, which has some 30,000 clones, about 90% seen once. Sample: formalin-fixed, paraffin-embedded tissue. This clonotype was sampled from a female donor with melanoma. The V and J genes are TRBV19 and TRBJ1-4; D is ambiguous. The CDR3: CASSWQLSTNEKLFF. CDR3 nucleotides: TGTGCCAGTAGTTGGCAGCTCTCAACTAATGAAAAACTGTTTTTT.